Sequencing of this T cell receptor (beta chain) was carried out in a study of OX40 agonist ivuxolimab in advanced cancers. Background on the whole study: Ivuxolimab was a fully human IgG2 agonistic monoclonal antibody targeting the costimulatory receptor OX40 (CD134). Intravenous ivuxolimab was administered to patients every 2 weeks at six dose levels: 0.01, 0.1, 0.3, 1.5, 3 and 10 mg/kg. Of the roughly 50 dose-escalation patients, hepatocellular carcinoma was present in roughly 19, melanoma in roughly 15, renal cell carcinoma in 9 and head and neck cancer in 9. The dose-escalation cohort was 82.7% male with a mean age of about 58 years, ranging from roughly 20 to 80. Patients were allowed to have had prior anti-PD-1, anti-PD-L1 or anti-CTLA-4 therapy, and roughly 40% of the dose-escalation patients had been treated with checkpoint inhibitors. Partial responses occurred in three dose-escalation patients: two with cutaneous melanoma and one with hepatocellular carcinoma. The purpose of peripheral TCRbeta sequencing was to test whether ivuxolimab changed TCR sequence diversity and led to clonal T-cell expansion. The paper covers the monotherapy dose-escalation part of the phase I ivuxolimab trial, which included N of about 56 patients.

From the germline V gene, CDR1 is SQVTM and CDR2 is ANQGSEA. The junction shows trimming of 5 bases on V and 4 bases on J, and the gene matches do not reach 4 bases of it. From the cysteine up to the phenylalanine, the CDR3 has a length of 13 residues. This entry keeps only the CDR3 DNA: 39 bases, framed from base 1. Genomic DNA was extracted from sorted cells for sequencing of the TCRbeta CDR3 region. The immunoSEQ Assay was used for sequencing of TCRbeta CDR3 regions. This is the immuneACCESS table as TCRdb keeps it, with only in-frame sequences that have V and J called. A part of the clones is gone; compared with another copy, unresolved V genes explain less than half, and the rest is unexplained. This sample is represented by roughly 110,000 clones; 90% of them were singletons. The top ten hold approximately 0.52% of the sample. The trial excluded patients who had a history of autoimmune disease or who were on systemic immunosuppression. In every dose cohort, peripheral blood was drawn for TCR sequencing at baseline, cycle 4 day 1, and cycle 7 day 1. The samples were drawn from a first-in-human, open-label, multicenter phase I dose-escalation trial of ivuxolimab. Adults with locally advanced or metastatic melanoma, renal cell carcinoma, hepatocellular carcinoma or head and neck squamous cell carcinoma were enrolled in the trial. Before TCR sequencing, CD4+ and CD8+ T cells were separately sorted from peripheral blood.

With respect to this clone: Which antigen it targets is not known. Base qualities are not at hand, and no much larger clone is one base apart.

Results and caveats for the whole study, not just this receptor: After ivuxolimab, expanded clones were on average more numerous among CD8+ T cells than among CD4+ T cells. At doses of 0.1 to 3.0 mg/kg, clonal expansion of both CD4+ and CD8+ T cells in blood was seen between baseline and week 6. Partial responders in the 0.1-3.0 mg/kg groups had among the lowest normalized peripheral clonal expansion, especially among CD8+ T cells. Low levels of normalized T-cell clonal expansion were also seen in some patients who did not respond. The antigen specificity of the peripheral T cells that underwent clonal expansion was not determined.

The receptor comes from an adult with an advanced solid tumor such as melanoma, head and neck, liver or kidney cancer. The receptor chain draws on TRBV29-1 and TRBJ1-5; TRBD1 agrees with 8 junctional bases. This specimen was CD4+ or CD8+ T cells sorted from blood, taken in a trial of the OX40 agonist ivuxolimab. The DNA sequence follows: TGCAGCGTTTTTGACAGGGGTAATCAGCCCCAGCATTTT. It encodes CSVFDRGNQPQHF.